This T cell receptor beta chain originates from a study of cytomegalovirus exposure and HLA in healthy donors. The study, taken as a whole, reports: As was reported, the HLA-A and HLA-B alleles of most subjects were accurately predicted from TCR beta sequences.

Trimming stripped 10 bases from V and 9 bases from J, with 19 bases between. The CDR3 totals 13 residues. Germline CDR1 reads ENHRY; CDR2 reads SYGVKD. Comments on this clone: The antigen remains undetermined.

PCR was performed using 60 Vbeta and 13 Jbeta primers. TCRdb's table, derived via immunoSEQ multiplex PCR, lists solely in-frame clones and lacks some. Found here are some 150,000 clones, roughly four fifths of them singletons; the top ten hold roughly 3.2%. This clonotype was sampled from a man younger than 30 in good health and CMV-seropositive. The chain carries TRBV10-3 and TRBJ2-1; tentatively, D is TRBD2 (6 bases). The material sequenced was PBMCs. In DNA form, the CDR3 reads TGTGCCACCTCTACGGGGGAGGAGGGTGAGCAGTTCTTC. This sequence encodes CATSTGEEGEQFF.